This T cell receptor beta chain comes out of a study of blood T cell repertoires in COVID-19. Across the whole study: The origin of the acute and convalescent COVID-19 samples was the United States, Italy and Spain. In each case, the material was cDNA or gDNA derived from T cells, B-cell-depleted T cells, or PBMCs.

This CDR3 contains 15 residues. Trimming pared 5 bases from V and 1 base from J, leaving 14 bases between. Per the germline V gene, CDR1 is SEHNR and CDR2 is FQNEAQ (reference sequence). Original processing methods: It was from reference gene primer amplification that nucleated cell counts were estimated. Measured with immunoSEQ multiplex PCR; TCRdb has only the in-frame clones, and not every one. That table supplies the V and J calls and clone size; D and trimming were determined from the DNA. The sample consists of 75,000 to 80,000 clones, approximately 89% of them appearing once. Source material: peripheral blood. The J gene is TRBJ1-1, the V gene TRBV7-9, with D possibly TRBD1 on 5 matching bases. The TCR sequence derives from a human donor in a cohort sampled during active COVID-19. DNA for the CDR3: TGTGCCAGCAGCCCGCAGGGATTTTGGAACACTGAAGCTTTCTTT. This gives the protein CASSPQGFWNTEAFF.